These 2 T cell receptor beta chains were sequenced from one sample in a study of cytomegalovirus exposure and HLA in healthy donors. The table came from immunoSEQ multiplex PCR; TCRdb's copy has only in-frame clones and leaves some out. The sample has roughly 50,000 clones, more than 75% seen once. What was sequenced was PBMCs. Every receptor here comes from a man aged 18 to 30 in good health and CMV-seronegative.

The rearrangement links TRBV10-3 to TRBJ1-1; D might be TRBD1 (6 bases). V was pared by 11 bases and J by 5 bases, with 21 bases between. CDR1 and CDR2 from the germline V gene are ENHRY and SYGVKD. There are 14 residues in the CDR3. CDR3 nucleotides: TGTGCCTACTCCGCGGGGGGGCTAGAGACTGAAGCTTTCTTT. Protein sequence: CAYSAGGLETEAFF.

The chain uses TRBV2 and TRBJ2-2, with 14 bases matching TRBD2. V lost 6 bases, J lost 2 bases, and 11 bases stayed unmatched. The CDR3 consists of 19 residues. From germline, CDR1 is SNHLY and CDR2 FYNNEI. CDR3 coding DNA: TGTGCCAGCAGGGGACTAGCGGGAGACAAACTATCCAACACCGGGGAGCTGTTTTTT. Protein: CASRGLAGDKLSNTGELFF.